This T cell receptor (beta chain) is drawn from a study of shared clonotypes between healthy human individuals. Points on this clone: Its antigen is unknown.

The repertoire was sequenced with immunoSEQ multiplex PCR; TCRdb's copy has only in-frame clones and lacks some. Of around 1.4 million clones listed, approximately 98.5% were seen once; the top ten hold 0.36%. Study-wide findings and caveats: Sequencing depth was predicted to influence how clonotypes are shared among donors.

The CDR3 length is 15 residues. With 7 bases clipped from V and 3 bases from J, the junction kept 11 bases outside the gene matches. Germline CDR1 is MDHEN and CDR2 is SYDVKM. Sample: naive CD4+ T cells sorted from blood. Subset described: CD45RA+ positively selected. This chain connects TRBV28 to TRBJ2-7; the match to TRBD1 covers 8 bases. This receptor was identified in a man younger than 45 in good health. Written as DNA, the CDR3 is TGTGCCAGCACCCCCACGGCAGGGGGCTTCTACGAGCAGTACTTC. It yields the protein CASTPTAGGFYEQYF.